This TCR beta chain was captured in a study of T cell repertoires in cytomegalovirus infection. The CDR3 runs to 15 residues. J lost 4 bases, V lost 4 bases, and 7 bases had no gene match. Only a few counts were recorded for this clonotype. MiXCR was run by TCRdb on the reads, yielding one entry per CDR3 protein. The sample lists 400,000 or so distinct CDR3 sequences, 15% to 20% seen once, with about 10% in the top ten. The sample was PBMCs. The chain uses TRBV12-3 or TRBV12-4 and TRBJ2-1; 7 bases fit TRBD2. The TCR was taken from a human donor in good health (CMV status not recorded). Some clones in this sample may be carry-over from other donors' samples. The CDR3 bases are TGTGCCAGCAGTTCCGCGGCGGGGGTGTACAATGAGCAGTTCTTC. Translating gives CASSSAAGVYNEQFF.